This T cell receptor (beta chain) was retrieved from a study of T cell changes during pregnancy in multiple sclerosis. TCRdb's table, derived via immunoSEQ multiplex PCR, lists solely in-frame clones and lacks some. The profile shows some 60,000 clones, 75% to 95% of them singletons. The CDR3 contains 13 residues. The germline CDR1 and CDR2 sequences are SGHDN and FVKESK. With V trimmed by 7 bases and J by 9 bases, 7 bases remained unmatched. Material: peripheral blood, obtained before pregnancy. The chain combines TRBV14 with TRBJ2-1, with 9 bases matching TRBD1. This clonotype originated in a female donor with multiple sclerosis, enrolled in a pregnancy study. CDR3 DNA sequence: TGTGCCAGCAAGGGACAGGGATGGGGTGAGCAGTTCTTC. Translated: CASKGQGWGEQFF.